Sequencing of this TCR beta chain was carried out in a study of spatial heterogeneity in lung cancer. General observations from the study: Tracking of tumor mutation counts was seen in expanded intratumoral alpha and beta TCR counts. Coverage estimated for tumor T cells reached 5.5% to 8.5% for alpha chains and roughly 13% for beta chains.

The time point: sample taken at primary tumor resection. The authors sequenced whole RNA from tumor, nontumor lung or frozen PBMC without sorting. TCRdb reprocessed the 5' RACE reads with MiXCR, giving one entry per CDR3 protein. The sample yields a few thousand distinct CDR3 sequences, roughly 9% seen once. The ends were cut back, 1 base at V and 2 bases at J, with 5 bases in the middle. Germline CDR1 reads MNHEY; CDR2 reads SVGAGI. The CDR3 consists of 14 residues. This clonotype ranks as medium-sized. Its antigen is undetermined. This clonotype was obtained from a female donor with early-stage non-small cell lung cancer. Here the sequenced sample was lung tumor tissue, taken at surgery. The rearrangement joins TRBV6-5 to TRBJ2-2; D is unclear. CDR3 sequence (DNA): TGTGCCAGCAGTTACTGGCAAAACACCGGGGAGCTGTTTTTT. The encoded protein is CASSYWQNTGELFF.